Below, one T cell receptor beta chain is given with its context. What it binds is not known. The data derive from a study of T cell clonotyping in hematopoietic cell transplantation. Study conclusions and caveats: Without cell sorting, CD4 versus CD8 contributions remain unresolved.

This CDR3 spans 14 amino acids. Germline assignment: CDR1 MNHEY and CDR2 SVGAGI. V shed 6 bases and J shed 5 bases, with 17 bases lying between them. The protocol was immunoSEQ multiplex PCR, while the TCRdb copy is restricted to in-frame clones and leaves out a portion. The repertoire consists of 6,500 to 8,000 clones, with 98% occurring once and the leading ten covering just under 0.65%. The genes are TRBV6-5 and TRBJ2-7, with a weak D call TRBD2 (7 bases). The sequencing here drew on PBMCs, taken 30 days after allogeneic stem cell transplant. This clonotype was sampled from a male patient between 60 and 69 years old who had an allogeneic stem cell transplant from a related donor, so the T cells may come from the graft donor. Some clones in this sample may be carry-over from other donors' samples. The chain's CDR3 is CASRPGAGGHEQYF. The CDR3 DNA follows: TGTGCCAGCAGGCCTGGGGCCGGGGGGCACGAGCAGTACTTC.